This T cell receptor beta chain was identified in a study of Graves' ophthalmopathy and Graves' hyperthyroidism. As the template, RNA transcripts were used to amplify TCR beta CDR3 regions. First-round RT-PCR with HTBI primers preceded a second-round multiplex PCR. TCRdb re-analysed the multiplex PCR reads in MiXCR, keeping a single row per CDR3 protein. The table records fewer than 600,000 distinct CDR3 sequences, 13% to 15% of them present only once. Germline V gene data show CDR1 as KGHDR and CDR2 as SFDVKD. With 6 bases removed from V and 7 bases from J, the gap between germline ends came to 11 bases. The CDR3 contains 12 residues. There are many counts of this clonotype.

The TCR sequence derives from a woman younger than 45 with Graves' ophthalmopathy. The J gene is TRBJ1-2, the V gene TRBV24-1, with TRBD1 as a possible D gene (6 bases). Sequencing input: blood. The CDR3 DNA reads TGTGCCACCAGTACGGGGGCGGGTGGCTACACCTTC. Protein: CATSTGAGGYTF.